The sequence of this TCR beta chain was determined in a study of blood T cell repertoires in COVID-19 (TCRdb year 2020). Context from the whole study: Samples covering the acute and convalescent phases of COVID-19 were provided by collaborators in the United States, Italy and Spain. The material from the prospective study consisted of cDNA or gDNA derived from T cells, B-cell-depleted T cells, or PBMCs. The dataset comprised deeply sampled blood TCRbeta repertoires from subjects exposed to, actively infected with, or recovered from COVID-19. The repertoires were released in a freely available public database intended as a resource for research on the immune response to SARS-CoV-2. The samples were drawn from two sources: the first 160 participants of the ongoing ImmuneRACE study, and 1,254 subjects contributed by 6 global collaborators. The sample metadata nearly always contained a de-identified subject ID, COVID-19 status, age in years and sex. Where available, HLA class I and class II types were taken from metadata supplied by the sample provider and were not determined by assay-based typing. Study-wide findings and limitations: The quantity of clinical and demographic metadata differed by source and by participant and was supplied without curation.

Whole blood was collected in K2EDTA tubes by collaborating institutions according to the institutions' own protocols. Collaborator samples were shipped for TCRbeta analysis as frozen whole blood, isolated PBMCs, or DNA extracted from either sample type. The immunoSEQ Assay, a bias-controlled multiplex PCR, was used to amplify TCRbeta CDR3 regions from genomic DNA. The authors' pipeline ran thus. The number of nucleated cells in each sample was estimated by amplification of reference gene primers within the assay. To quantify the absolute abundance of each unique TCRbeta CDR3 rearrangement, sequence reads were collapsed and filtered. Productive Simpson clonality was computed per sample as the square root of Simpson's diversity index over productive rearrangements. What TCRdb holds here is the immuneACCESS table cut down to in-frame rearrangements. Part of the clones is not present; checked against another copy, under half of the missing clones reflect an unresolved V gene, and the others are unexplained. V and J calls and clone size come straight from that table; D and trimming were deduced from the DNA. Present in this sample are 110,000 to 150,000 clones, about four fifths of which were seen just once. 8.2% of the sample lies in the top ten.

As to this clone: Its antigen is currently not known. Per-base qualities were not stored, and no clone one base away is much larger.

The CDR3 numbers 19 residues from cysteine through phenylalanine. Only the CDR3 region is kept as DNA, spanning 57 bases read in frame from base 1. The receptor's source is a human donor in a cohort sampled during active COVID-19. Material: peripheral blood. The chain couples TRBV21-1 to TRBJ2-7; the table calls TRBD1, which could not be checked here. TRBV21-1 is assigned pseudogene status. At the DNA level, the sequence is TGTGCCAGCAGCAGGGACAGGGGAGGCCTTAGCGGGATAAGATACGAGCAGTACTTC. Its protein product is CASSRDRGGLSGIRYEQYF.